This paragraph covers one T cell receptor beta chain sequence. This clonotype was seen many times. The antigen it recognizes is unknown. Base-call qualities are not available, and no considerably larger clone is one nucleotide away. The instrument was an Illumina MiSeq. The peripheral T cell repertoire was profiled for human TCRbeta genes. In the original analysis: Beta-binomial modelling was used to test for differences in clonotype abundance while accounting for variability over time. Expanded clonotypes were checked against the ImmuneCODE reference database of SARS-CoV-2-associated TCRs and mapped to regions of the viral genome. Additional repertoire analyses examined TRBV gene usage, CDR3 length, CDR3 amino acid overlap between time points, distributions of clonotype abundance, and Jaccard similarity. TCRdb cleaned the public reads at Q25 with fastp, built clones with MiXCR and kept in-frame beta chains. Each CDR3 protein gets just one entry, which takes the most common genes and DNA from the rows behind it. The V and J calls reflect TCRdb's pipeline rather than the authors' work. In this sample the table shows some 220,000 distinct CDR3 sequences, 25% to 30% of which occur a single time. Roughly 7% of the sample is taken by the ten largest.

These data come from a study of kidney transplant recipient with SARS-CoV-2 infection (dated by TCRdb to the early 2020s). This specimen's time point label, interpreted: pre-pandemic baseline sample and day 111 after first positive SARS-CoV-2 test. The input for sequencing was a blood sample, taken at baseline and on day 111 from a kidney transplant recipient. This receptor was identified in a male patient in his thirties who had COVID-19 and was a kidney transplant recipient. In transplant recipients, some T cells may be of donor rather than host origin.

The CDR3 in this case is CGTKDRITQSRANVLTF. DNA sequence: TGTGGCACGAAGGACAGGATAACACAAAGTCGGGCCAACGTCCTGACTTTC. The rearranged segments are TRBV8-2 and TRBJ2-6; the D segment call TRBD1 is taken from the table without a DNA check. TRBV8-2 is shown as a pseudogene. The CDR3 goes from the cysteine to the phenylalanine over 17 residues. Of the read, only the CDR3 DNA is kept; its 51 bases are in frame from base 1.